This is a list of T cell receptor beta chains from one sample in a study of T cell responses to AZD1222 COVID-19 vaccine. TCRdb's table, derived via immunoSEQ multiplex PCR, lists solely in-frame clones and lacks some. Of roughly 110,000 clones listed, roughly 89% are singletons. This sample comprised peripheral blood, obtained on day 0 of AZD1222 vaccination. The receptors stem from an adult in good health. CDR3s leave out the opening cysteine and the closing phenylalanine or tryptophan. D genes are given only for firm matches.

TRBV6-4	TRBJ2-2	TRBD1	ASSGTGDTGELF
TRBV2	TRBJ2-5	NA	ASSLKETQY
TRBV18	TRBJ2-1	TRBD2	ASSPGGENYNEQF
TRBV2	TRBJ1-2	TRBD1	ASTGTGVYGYT
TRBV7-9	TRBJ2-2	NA	ASNPGHLNTGELF
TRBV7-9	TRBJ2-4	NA	ASSSETGCYGKNIQY
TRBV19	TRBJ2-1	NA	ASSIDVGQHYNEQF
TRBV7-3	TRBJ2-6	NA	ASSSTPGAGANVLT
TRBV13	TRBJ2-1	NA	ASSRSGAYDEQF
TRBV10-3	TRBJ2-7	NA	ATTTGTEQY
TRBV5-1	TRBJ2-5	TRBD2	ASSLSVAGGQETQY
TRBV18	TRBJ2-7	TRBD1	ASSPEVPGTGTYEQY
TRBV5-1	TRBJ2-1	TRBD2	ASSFELAGEQF
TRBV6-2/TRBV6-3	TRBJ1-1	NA	ASSYRRFGDTEAF
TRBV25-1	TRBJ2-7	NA	ASSEWGTEAVYEQY
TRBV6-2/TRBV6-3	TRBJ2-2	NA	ASSYRGTGELF
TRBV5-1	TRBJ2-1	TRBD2	ASSSGLAGGHEQF
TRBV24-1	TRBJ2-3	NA	ATSDLYRVSTDTQY
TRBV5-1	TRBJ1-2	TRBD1	ASSSTGGGGYT
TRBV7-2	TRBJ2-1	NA	ASSPRELEGNEQF
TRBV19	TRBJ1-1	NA	ASSIPPRTAEAF
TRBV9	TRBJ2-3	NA	ASRSEGRSTDTQY
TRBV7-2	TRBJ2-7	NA	ASSSQPGSYEQY
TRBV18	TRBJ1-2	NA	ASSQPGGGSNYGYT
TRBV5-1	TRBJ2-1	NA	ASSLESSYNEQF
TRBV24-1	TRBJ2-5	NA	ATSGGPQETQY
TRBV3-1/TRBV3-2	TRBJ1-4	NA	ASSHRAPGEINEKLF
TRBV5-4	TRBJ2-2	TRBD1	ASSYQTGGDGTGELF
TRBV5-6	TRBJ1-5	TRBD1	ASSLGSGGNQPQH
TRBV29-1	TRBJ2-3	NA	TMRGASTDTQY
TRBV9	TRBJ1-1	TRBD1	ASSVGQGAYTEAF
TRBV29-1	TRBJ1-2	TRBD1	SVVSGGYGYT
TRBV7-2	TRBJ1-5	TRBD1	ASSLADGGTGGARGNQPQH